These 6 T cell receptor beta chains were all obtained from the same sample, sequenced in a study of cytomegalovirus exposure and HLA in healthy donors. A multiplex PCR was run with 60 Vbeta primers and 13 Jbeta primers. This table comes from immunoSEQ multiplex PCR, and its TCRdb copy is limited to in-frame clones, with some not included. The table records 150,000 to 200,000 clones, 80% to 85% of them present only once. The sample was PBMCs. The receptor source for this set is a woman between 18 and 29 years old in good health and CMV-seropositive.

This chain links TRBV28 with TRBJ1-2, with 7 positions matching TRBD1. The CDR3 is 16 residues long. After removal of 8 bases from V and 0 bases from J, the junction contained 12 bases not matched to a gene. CDR1 is MDHEN and CDR2 is SYDVKM in the germline V gene. The CDR3 spells CASVRTGSSANYGYTF. Written as DNA, the CDR3 is TGTGCCAGCGTACGGACAGGATCCTCAGCTAACTATGGCTACACCTTC.

This clone was observed a handful of times. The chain employs TRBV5-5 and TRBJ2-1; maybe TRBD1 (6 bases). Per the germline V gene, CDR1 is SGHKS and CDR2 is YYEKEE (reference sequence). This CDR3 comprises 16 residues. V was cut by 6 bases and J by 0 bases, with 16 bases left in between. CDR3 amino acids: CASTALGQRSYNEQFF. CDR3 in DNA: TGTGCCAGCACCGCGCTAGGACAGCGCTCCTACAATGAGCAGTTCTTC.

This chain joins TRBV28 and TRBJ2-5; 10 nucleotides match TRBD2. Germline V gene sequence: CDR1 MDHEN, CDR2 SYDVKM. The CDR3 is made up of 16 amino acids. V gave up 2 bases and J gave up 5 bases; unmatched junction bases: 8. CDR3 in amino acids: CASSLGSSGGPETQYF. The CDR3 DNA follows: TGTGCCAGCAGTTTAGGGTCTAGCGGGGGACCTGAGACCCAGTACTTC.

This chain uses TRBV19 with TRBJ1-3; 9 nucleotides align to TRBD1. Trimming at V came to 5 bases and at J to 3 bases, leaving 11 bases not matched to a gene. The CDR3 is made up of 17 amino acids. CDR1 is LNHDA, CDR2 SQIVND, per germline (reference sequence). For the CDR3, the DNA is TGTGCCAGTAGTCCCCCAACAGGGGGCAATTTTGGAAACACCATATATTTT. Residues: CASSPPTGGNFGNTIYF.

The J gene is TRBJ2-7, the V gene TRBV6-1; possibly TRBD1 for D (5 bases). Looked up from germline, CDR1 is MNHNS and CDR2 is SASEGT. This CDR3 spans 14 amino acids. V was pared by 3 bases and J by 3 bases, with 12 bases between. This chain's CDR3 is CASSEVGVSYEQYV. Written as DNA, the CDR3 is TGTGCCAGCAGTGAGGTAGGGGTTAGCTACGAGCAGTACGTC.

The sample holds one count of this clone. The V gene is TRBV10-1, the J gene TRBJ1-2; D is unclear. Between the trimmed V and J ends, which lost 0 bases and 7 bases, there was a span of 18 bases. CDR1 and CDR2 (germline): WNHNN, SYGVQD (reference sequence). The CDR3 contains 16 residues. This chain's CDR3 is CASSESQTPGVGGYTF. The CDR3 DNA sequence: TGCGCCAGCAGTGAGTCCCAGACCCCGGGTGTCGGTGGCTACACCTTC.